This is a list of T cell receptor beta chains from one sample in a study of regulatory T cells in long-lasting Graves disease. One entry per CDR3 protein results from TCRdb running MiXCR on the multiplex PCR reads. The sample consists of some 250,000 distinct CDR3 sequences, around 20% of them appearing once. Sample: peripheral blood mononuclear cells (PBMCs), taken at new diagnosis, from a patient treated with antithyroid drugs. The receptor set was obtained from a female donor with Graves disease. CDR3s include the opening cysteine and the closing phenylalanine or tryptophan. Fields, in order: V gene, J gene, CDR3 protein.

TRBV7-2	TRBJ2-5	CASSFDRLVETQYF
TRBV4-3	TRBJ2-2	CASSQERRGRTGELFF
TRBV6-2/TRBV6-3	TRBJ2-3	CASSYGPNTDTQYF
TRBV2	TRBJ2-5	CASGGLPQETQYF
TRBV6-1	TRBJ2-2	CASIDGNTGELFF
TRBV2	TRBJ2-1	CASRQRDESYNEQFF
TRBV28	TRBJ2-2	CASSFATGGKTGELFF
TRBV7-2	TRBJ1-1	CASSLTGGAYTEAFF
TRBV6-2/TRBV6-3	TRBJ1-2	CASSSLTGARYGYTF
TRBV28	TRBJ2-7	CASSFRYEQYF
TRBV4-2	TRBJ2-4	CASSQGFKVSAKNIQYF
TRBV19	TRBJ1-1	CASSIRRRESYTEAFF
TRBV27	TRBJ1-3	CAGSSLSGGPGNTIYF
TRBV14	TRBJ1-2	CASSQRDSRFDGYTF
TRBV4-1	TRBJ1-5	CASGQGPGGGQPQHF
TRBV5-1	TRBJ2-2	CASSPGRTVNTGELFF
TRBV2	TRBJ1-2	CASLAVGYYGYTF
TRBV20-1	TRBJ1-1	CSARAGQVNTEAFF
TRBV11-2	TRBJ1-4	CASSFPGDSYFNEKLFF
TRBV5-1	TRBJ2-3	CASSSRDRVTDTQYF
TRBV9	TRBJ2-7	CASSDRLAGGEQYF
TRBV7-2	TRBJ2-7	CASSATSGEQYF
TRBV24-1	TRBJ1-5	CATSDSSGGRGPQHF
TRBV5-1	TRBJ2-3	CASSLTEATDTQYF
TRBV28	TRBJ2-1	CASTTGGGFYNEQFF
TRBV5-1	TRBJ2-5	CASTPARGGETQYF
TRBV19	TRBJ1-6	CASSLGLKSPLHF
TRBV28	TRBJ2-5	CASSISEQETQYF